This passage covers 3 T cell receptor beta chains from one sample sequenced in a study of regulatory T cells in long-lasting Graves disease. Sample time point: newly diagnosed GD, antithyroid drugs for less than 3 months. PBMCs were the source of the RNA used for TCR sequencing. Assembly of TCR beta libraries relied on iRepertoire HTBI primers together with Arm-PCR of CDR3 regions. From the multiplex PCR reads, TCRdb called clonotypes with MiXCR, one entry per CDR3 protein. The sample holds 400,000 to 500,000 distinct CDR3 sequences, 16% seen once. These records were also assigned to another study, of T cells in Graves' hyperthyroidism and ophthalmopathy.

Sequencing was performed on peripheral blood mononuclear cells (PBMCs), taken at new diagnosis, from a patient treated with antithyroid drugs. These receptors were obtained from a woman younger than 30 with Graves disease.

This sequence joins TRBV6-1 and TRBJ1-1; perhaps TRBD1 as D (5 bases). In germline, CDR1 is MNHNS, CDR2 SASEGT. This CDR3 is 14 amino acids long. V was clipped by 3 bases and J by 5 bases, with 13 bases between them. This chain's CDR3 is CASSDQGLGTEAFF. The CDR3 nucleotides are TGTGCCAGCAGTGATCAGGGACTGGGGACTGAAGCTTTCTTT.

Many counts were recorded for this clonotype. CDR3 sequence reads: CSVVLQNYEQYF. DNA of the CDR3: TGCAGCGTTGTACTACAGAACTACGAGCAGTACTTC. J is TRBJ2-7 and V is TRBV29-1; D gene ambiguous. CDR1 and CDR2 (germline): SQVTM, ANQGSEA. The CDR3 consists of 12 residues. V dropped 4 bases and J dropped 3 bases, with 10 bases sitting between them.

Of note for this clonotype: A read error may explain this, as a much larger clone is one base away. The V gene is TRBV11-1, the J gene TRBJ2-2; TRBD1 aligns across 7 bases. CDR3 length: 15 residues. Germline assignment: CDR1 SGHAT and CDR2 FQDESV (reference sequence). V was pared by 5 bases and J by 8 bases, with 11 bases of the junction left unmatched. CDR3: CASSIGQAPGGELFF. The DNA of the CDR3 is TGTGCCAGCAGCATCGGACAGGCCCCGGGAGGGGAGCTGTTTTTT.